This is a list of T cell receptor beta chains from one sample in a study of shared clonotypes between healthy human individuals. Using immunoSEQ multiplex PCR, the repertoire was profiled, and TCRdb retains in-frame clones only, with some absent. The table shows over 2 million clones, with around 95% occurring only once. Source material: naive CD4+ T cells sorted from blood. Receptor source: a man aged 18 to 29 in good health. CDR3s include the opening cysteine and the closing phenylalanine or tryptophan. Fields, in order: clone size, D gene, J gene, V gene, CDR3 DNA, CDR3 protein. A D gene is named only where the DNA matches it firmly. The size entry is marked missing in some rows and otherwise reads once, few, many or a size class.

size: .; D: .; J: TRBJ2-3; V: TRBV25-1; DNA: TGTGCCAGCAGTGAAAAAGGCACCACAGATACGCAGTATTTT; CDR3: CASSEKGTTDTQYF
size: .; D: TRBD1; J: TRBJ1-2; V: TRBV5-1; DNA: TGCGCCAGCAGCTTGGAGACAGGGGACAACTATGGCTACACCTTC; CDR3: CASSLETGDNYGYTF
size: .; D: TRBD1; J: TRBJ2-7; V: TRBV28; DNA: TGTGCCAGCAGTTCACCGGGACAGGGGGCGGGATACGAGCAGTACTTC; CDR3: CASSSPGQGAGYEQYF
size: .; D: .; J: TRBJ1-5; V: TRBV18; DNA: TGTGCCAGCTCACCGCTGGGGGTAAATAGCAATCAGCCCCAGCATTTT; CDR3: CASSPLGVNSNQPQHF
size: .; D: TRBD2; J: TRBJ2-1; V: TRBV7-9; DNA: TGTGCCAGCAGCTTGCTAGCGGCCTCCTACAATGAGCAGTTCTTC; CDR3: CASSLLAASYNEQFF
size: .; D: TRBD1; J: TRBJ1-1; V: TRBV10-3; DNA: TGTGCCATCAGTGCGGACAGGGAGGGTAGGGCTTTCTTT; CDR3: CAISADREGRAFF
size: .; D: .; J: TRBJ2-4; V: TRBV30; DNA: TGTGCCTGGAAAGGAGGGACCAAAAACATTCAGTACTTC; CDR3: CAWKGGTKNIQYF
size: .; D: TRBD1; J: TRBJ1-5; V: TRBV7-9; DNA: TGTGCCAGCAGCGCAACAGGGGGCGCCGGTCAGCCCCAGCATTTT; CDR3: CASSATGGAGQPQHF
size: .; D: .; J: TRBJ1-1; V: TRBV18; DNA: TGTGCCAGCTCACCAATGAGTTTCGACACTGAAGCTTTCTTT; CDR3: CASSPMSFDTEAFF
size: .; D: .; J: TRBJ2-4; V: TRBV5-1; DNA: TGCGCCAGCAGCGATCTGGGGGTTTTCGGCAAAAACATTCAGTACTTC; CDR3: CASSDLGVFGKNIQYF
size: .; D: .; J: TRBJ1-2; V: TRBV6-1; DNA: TGTGCCAGCAGTGGGACCGCTAACTATGGCTACACCTTC; CDR3: CASSGTANYGYTF
size: few; D: .; J: TRBJ2-2; V: TRBV5-1; DNA: TGCGCCAGCAGCTTGACAGTTACGAACACCGGGGAGCTGTTTTTT; CDR3: CASSLTVTNTGELFF
size: .; D: .; J: TRBJ2-1; V: TRBV29-1; DNA: TGCAGCGTTGTACGTGACCCGGGCTCCTACAATGAGCAGTTCTTC; CDR3: CSVVRDPGSYNEQFF
size: .; D: TRBD1; J: TRBJ1-1; V: TRBV7-9; DNA: TGTGCCAGCAGCGCGAACACAGGGGTAGGGACTGAAGCTTTCTTT; CDR3: CASSANTGVGTEAFF
size: .; D: TRBD2; J: TRBJ2-1; V: TRBV7-2; DNA: TGTGCCAGCAGCGCTACTAGCGGGCATTACAATGAGCAGTTCTTC; CDR3: CASSATSGHYNEQFF
size: .; D: TRBD1; J: TRBJ2-1; V: TRBV27; DNA: TGTGCCAGCAACCCCCGCCGGGACAGGATCAATGAGCAGTTCTTC; CDR3: CASNPRRDRINEQFF
size: .; D: .; J: TRBJ2-7; V: TRBV5-4; DNA: TGTGCCAGCAGCTTGGAGGGTACCGCCTACGAGCAGTACTTC; CDR3: CASSLEGTAYEQYF
size: .; D: .; J: TRBJ1-1; V: TRBV7-9; DNA: TGTGCCAGCAGTTTAAGCCCGGAGGCGACGAACACTGAAGCTTTCTTT; CDR3: CASSLSPEATNTEAFF
size: .; D: .; J: TRBJ1-1; V: TRBV5-1; DNA: TGCGCCAGCAGCCCCGGGGTGCCAGGGCACGAAGCTTTCTTT; CDR3: CASSPGVPGHEAFF
size: .; D: TRBD1; J: TRBJ2-7; V: TRBV18; DNA: TGTGCCAGCTCACCGCACAGGGGGCGCGAATACGAGCAGTACTTC; CDR3: CASSPHRGREYEQYF
size: once; D: .; J: TRBJ1-5; V: TRBV2; DNA: TGTGCCAGCAGTAAAAGGACGACCCTGGGGCATCAGCCCCAGCATTTT; CDR3: CASSKRTTLGHQPQHF
size: .; D: TRBD2; J: TRBJ2-3; V: TRBV13; DNA: TGTGCCAGCAGCTTGAGGACTAGCAGAGGCACAGATACGCAGTATTTT; CDR3: CASSLRTSRGTDTQYF
size: .; D: .; J: TRBJ2-5; V: TRBV27; DNA: TGTGCCAGCAGTTACACTGGCGAGACCCAGTACTTC; CDR3: CASSYTGETQYF
size: few; D: .; J: TRBJ1-4; V: TRBV6-5; DNA: TGTGCCAGCAGTTACTCGATCGGGGAAACTAATGAAAAACTGTTTTTT; CDR3: CASSYSIGETNEKLFF
size: .; D: .; J: TRBJ1-4; V: TRBV4-3; DNA: TGCGCCAGCAGCCCGAGCCCGACAGTAAATGAAAAACTGTTTTTT; CDR3: CASSPSPTVNEKLFF
size: .; D: .; J: TRBJ2-7; V: TRBV11-3; DNA: TGTGCCAGCAGCTTACCGGACAGCTCGAGCTCCTACGAGCAGTACTTC; CDR3: CASSLPDSSSSYEQYF
size: .; D: .; J: TRBJ2-7; V: TRBV6-1; DNA: TGTGCCAGCAGTTCCGCAGCAGTCCGGTCCTACGAGCAGTACTTC; CDR3: CASSSAAVRSYEQYF
size: .; D: .; J: TRBJ1-6; V: TRBV11-2; DNA: TGTGCCAGCAGCGATCTGGGGGCCGTTAATTCACCCCTCCACTTT; CDR3: CASSDLGAVNSPLHF